Described below is a single TCR beta chain sequence and its context. The clone's antigen remains unknown. Base qualities are not provided; no much larger clone lies one nucleotide away. The TCR beta CDR3 regions were amplified from the RNA transcripts. The TCR CDR3 was subjected to a first round of RT-PCR using the HTBI primer set and the Qiagen OneStep RT-PCR kit. The libraries were constructed in a second round of multiplex PCR and then size-selected and purified. Paired-end sequencing of the libraries was performed with 100 bp reads on an Illumina HiSeq2000. The study's own analysis went as follows. SOAPnuke was used to process the raw data, removing reads that contained adapters or uncalled bases, had a mean Phred below 15, or lacked an exact match to the constant primer or identifier. COPE v1.2.5 was used to merge high-quality paired reads, and clonotypes were defined as unique nucleotide sequences. Clonotypes were aligned to IMGT TRBV, TRBD and TRBJ reference segments using MiTCR v1.1. The analysis included only V-J combinations with a frequency above 0.0001, which together covered around 99% of the repertoires. A TCS score was defined as the ratio between F50 (clonal expansion) and ExV (chaos), using BLOSUM62-based TCRdist between CDR3 peptides within each V-J. Welch's t-statistics and random forest reduced 500 to 550 V-J features to 13, which were used in a naive Bayes classifier (R e1071). Through fastp at Q25 and MiXCR, TCRdb rebuilt clones from the public reads, retaining in-frame beta chains. Each record represents a unique CDR3 protein, reported with the most common genes and DNA among its rows. It is TCRdb's table, rather than the study itself, that gives the V and J calls and clone size. Across this sample there are some 370,000 distinct CDR3 sequences, with about 18% seen only once. The ten largest account for more than 30% of the sample.

Hyperthyroidism patients were aged 18 to 65 years and newly diagnosed, with disease duration of less than 2 months. Any patient with an uncontrolled infection, another autoimmune disease, pregnancy or lactation was excluded. Diagnoses relied on clinical symptoms, serum thyroxine and TRAb, thyroid ultrasound and orbital computed tomography. Blood from progressor patients was drawn when they were first diagnosed with hyperthyroidism, before any ophthalmopathy symptoms appeared. PBMCs were separated from roughly 10 ml of fresh peripheral blood using Ficoll-Paque density gradient centrifugation. Progressor patients were initially diagnosed with Graves' hyperthyroidism and developed ophthalmopathy during follow-up. Total RNA was extracted using Trizol reagent, and RNA quality was assessed on an Agilent 2100 Bioanalyzer. V lost 7 bases and J lost 3 bases; the stretch between them is 15 bases long. Reading from cysteine to phenylalanine, the CDR3 counts 13 amino acids. The entry retains the CDR3 DNA only, 39 bases that are in frame from base 1. CDR1 is given as SQVTM and CDR2 as ANQGSEA, both from the germline V gene.

The entry originates in a study of T cells in Graves' hyperthyroidism and ophthalmopathy (dated by TCRdb to between 2019 and 2020). For the study in its entirety: Peripheral blood samples were taken at the time of initial diagnosis, prior to any treatment. A discovery cohort of about 96 patients, about 43 with Graves' ophthalmopathy and 55 to 60 with stable Graves' hyperthyroidism, was used to find distinguishing TCR V-J signatures. Whether ophthalmopathy could be predicted prospectively was tested in an independent validation cohort made up of roughly 20 hyperthyroidism patients plus 17 patients who later progressed to ophthalmopathy. The roughly 100 discovery patients were randomly divided into training and test sets at a 7:3 ratio. In several Graves' hyperthyroidism patients, the study also compared T-cell repertoires from thyroid tissue with T-cell repertoires from blood. Once sampling was done, hyperthyroidism patients were given methimazole at a starting dose of 30 mg daily, whereas ophthalmopathy patients were given high-dose intravenous methylprednisolone. The paper describes TCR Vbeta CDR3 sequencing of about 140 peripheral blood samples, made up of roughly 45 ophthalmopathy patients, more than 70 hyperthyroidism patients and 17 progressor patients. On the study overall, not on this receptor specifically: Most expanded thyroid clonotypes (frequency above 0.001) were also detected in blood, a finding suggesting that blood repertoires may reflect thyroid immune responses. In validation, the model predicted progression to ophthalmopathy with around 71% sensitivity and less than 80% specificity, a median of 6.5 months before onset. No statistical method was used to set the sample size in advance, and investigators knew the group allocation. A model built on a 13 V-J signature distinguished ophthalmopathy from stable hyperthyroidism, reaching about 88% sensitivity and about 81% specificity in cross-validation and 80%/75% in testing.

The rearrangement joined TRBV29-1 to TRBJ1-1; TRBD1 is a weak D gene call, 6 bases matching. The sequenced sample consisted of blood. This clonotype was obtained from a woman aged 25-40 years with Graves' hyperthyroidism that later progressed to Graves' ophthalmopathy. The DNA sequence reads TGCAGCGCTCAGGACAGCCCGTACACTGAAGCTTTCTTT. Its protein reads: CSAQDSPYTEAFF.